What follows are 4 T cell receptor beta chains derived from one specimen sequenced in a study of blood T cells in healthy people across ages. Combining a sample-barcoded 5' primer with a J-beta primer mix, a second PCR ran for 7 to 11 cycles. MiXCR was run by TCRdb on the 5' RACE reads, yielding one entry per CDR3 protein. The sample lists about 1.8 million distinct CDR3 sequences; approximately 50% were seen once. The specimen sequenced was blood. These receptors originate from a woman aged 40 to 49 in good health.

Remarks on this clonotype: Given a much more abundant clone one base away, this may be a read error. The rearrangement uses TRBV29-1 and TRBJ2-3; D might be TRBD2 (6 bases). The CDR3 loop spans 14 amino acids. The ends were cut back, 1 base at V and 4 bases at J, with 12 bases in the middle. The germline V gene has CDR1 SQVTM and CDR2 ANQGSEA. The chain's CDR3 is CSVEGGVSPDTQYF. CDR3 in DNA: TGCAGCGTTGAAGGGGGGGTGTCGCCAGATACGCAGTATTTT.

The chain carries TRBV2 and TRBJ2-3, with D possibly being TRBD2 (6 bases). Germline V gene data show CDR1 as SNHLY and CDR2 as FYNNEI. The CDR3 length is 16 residues. Deletions cut 3 bases from V and 2 bases from J, with 15 bases between. The CDR3 loop reads CASSERGLASTDTQYF. In DNA form, the CDR3 reads TGTGCCAGCAGTGAGAGAGGCCTAGCGTCCACAGATACGCAGTATTTT.

As regards this clonotype: An end of the junction does not agree with germline; a read error may underlie this. V is TRBV29-1 and J is TRBJ1-2, with 8 positions matching TRBD1. The CDR3 totals 13 residues. Per the germline V gene, CDR1 is SQVTM and CDR2 is ANQGSEA. CDR3 nucleotides: TGCAGCGTCGACAGGGGAAAAGAGTATGACTACACCTTC. Encoded protein: CSVDRGKEYDYTF.

V gene TRBV4-3 combines with J gene TRBJ2-3; 9 bases are a match to TRBD1. Germline CDR1 is LGHNA and CDR2 is YSLEER. V shed 1 base and J 2 bases; nucleotides not matched to a gene: 7. This CDR3 contains 17 residues. CDR3: CASSQGRDREDTDTQYF. DNA for the CDR3: TGCGCCAGCAGCCAAGGCCGGGACAGGGAAGACACAGATACGCAGTATTTT.